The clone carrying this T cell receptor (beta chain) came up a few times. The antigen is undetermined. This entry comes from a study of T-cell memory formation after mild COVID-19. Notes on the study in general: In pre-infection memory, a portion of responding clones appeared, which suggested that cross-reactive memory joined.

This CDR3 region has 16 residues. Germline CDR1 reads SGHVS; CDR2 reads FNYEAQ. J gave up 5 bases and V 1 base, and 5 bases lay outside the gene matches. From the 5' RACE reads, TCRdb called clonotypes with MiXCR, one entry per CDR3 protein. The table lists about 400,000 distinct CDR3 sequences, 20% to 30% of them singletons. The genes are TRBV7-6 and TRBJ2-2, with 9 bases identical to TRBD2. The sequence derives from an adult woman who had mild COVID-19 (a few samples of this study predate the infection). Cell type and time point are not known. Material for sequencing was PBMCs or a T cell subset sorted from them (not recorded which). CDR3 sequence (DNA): TGTGCCAGCAGCTTAGGCGGTAGCGGGGGTACCGGGGAGCTGTTTTTT. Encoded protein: CASSLGGSGGTGELFF.